The entry below gives a single T cell receptor (beta chain) sequence along with its context. This clone's antigen is unknown. Base qualities are not recorded, but no much larger clone differs from it by a single base. The CDR3 regions of human TCRbeta chains were analyzed by immunosequencing. In the paper's pipeline: TCRs in the repertoires were compared against a reference library of SARS-CoV-2-specific TCRs that had been generated with the MIRA antigen-specificity platform. Breadth was defined as the fraction of unique TCRs that were SARS-CoV-2-associated. Depth was defined as the fraction of total T cells that were SARS-CoV-2-associated. Each spike-specific TCR was assigned to its reactive spike region and to a CD4 or CD8 class using the MIRA data. Log10-transformed breadth and depth values were compared by one-way ANOVA with Sidak's multiple comparisons tests. TCRdb obtained this table from immuneACCESS and retained in-frame rearrangements with V and J assigned. These tables miss some clones; where compared with another copy, unresolved V genes account for less than half of the shortfall, and the remainder is unexplained. D and trimming come from the DNA, and the V and J calls and clone size come from that table. Counted in this sample were approximately 190,000 clones; almost 95% of them appeared once. The leading ten clones occupy roughly 8.4% of the sample.

The cysteine opens and the phenylalanine closes a CDR3 of 13 amino acids. This entry keeps only the CDR3 DNA: 39 bases, framed from base 1. V trim: 4 bases; J trim: 7 bases; unmatched bases: 7. The germline V gene encodes CDR1 LGHDT and CDR2 YNNKEL (reference sequence). The entry originates in a study of T cell responses to AZD1222 COVID-19 vaccine (TCRdb year 2021). For context, the study as a whole: AZD1222 recipients whose second dose came at about 4 weeks and those whose second dose came at about 12 weeks were combined into one group, since spike-specific TCR depth and breadth did not differ between the two schedules. A total of about 230 trial participants underwent TCR sequencing, of whom about 210 received two doses of AZD1222 and about 25 received two doses of the MenACWY control vaccine. Enrollment into the trials was organized by age into subgroups of 18-55, 56-69 and 70-plus years, and those subgroups contained roughly 160, 29 and 62 TCR-sequenced participants, respectively. The investigation overall reported the following: A significant rise in spike-specific TCR breadth and depth was observed after two AZD1222 doses relative to day 0 and relative to MenACWY recipients. The vaccine-associated CD4 TCRs covered the entire spike protein, and the dominant responses fell in regions 160-218 and 743-854. Reportedly, close to half of the unique spike-specific TCRs recognized epitopes lying outside the regions that are mutated in the B.1.351 and B.1.1.7 variants. Participants were mostly white British, with more females than males. The authors suggested clonal diversity may have been underestimated. In the small 56-69-year group, the increase in depth fell short of significance, most likely because of low power. Conclusions about previously exposed vaccinees are limited, since just a handful of AZD1222 recipients were seropositive for SARS-CoV-2 at baseline. Because no samples from the day 14 peak response were available, repertoires could be characterized only after the peak T cell response.

This sample's time point label indicates: baseline before first vaccination. The vaccinee samples were drawn from two UK trials, COV001 and COV002, one of which was a single-blind randomized controlled phase 2/3 trial testing AZD1222 (ChAdOx1 nCoV-19) in healthy adults. For TCRbeta chain sequencing, PBMC samples from trial participants were taken at day 0 and at day 28 after the second dose. The origin of this receptor is an adult in good health. The sequencing used peripheral blood, collected on day 0 of AZD1222 vaccination. Here the chain combines TRBV3-1 (or the pseudogene TRBV3-2) and TRBJ2-7, with 7 central nucleotides matching TRBD1. Here the CDR3 is given as CASSLRQGREQYF. The bases read TGTGCCAGCAGCCTAAGACAGGGTCGGGAGCAGTACTTC.